The next 10 T cell receptor beta chains were all read from a single sample in a study of blood T cell repertoires in COVID-19. Sequencing was performed with immunoSEQ multiplex PCR; in TCRdb, only in-frame clones are kept and a portion is missing. In the table there are 13,000 to 15,000 clones, less than 90% of which are singletons. Material for sequencing was peripheral blood. The receptors were gathered from a man in his forties or fifties with active or convalescent COVID-19.

The V call is TRBV2, the J call TRBJ2-3, with 11 bases aligning to TRBD2. Germline CDR1 reads SNHLY; CDR2 reads FYNNEI. Trimming at V came to 4 bases and at J to 0 bases, leaving 3 bases not matched to a gene. The CDR3 has 16 amino acids. In DNA form, the CDR3 reads TGTGCCAGCAGTGCCCGACTAGCGGGAAGCACAGATACGCAGTATTTT. Protein sequence: CASSARLAGSTDTQYF.

The gene calls are TRBV18 and TRBJ1-1; D might be TRBD1 (5 bases). Germline V gene sequence: CDR1 KGHSH, CDR2 LQKENI. This CDR3 has 19 amino acids. Trimming removed 3 bases from V and 1 base from J, with 24 bases in between. CDR3 loop: CASSPYQGLFGRENTEAFF. DNA for the CDR3: TGTGCCAGCTCACCTTATCAAGGTTTGTTTGGCAGGGAGAACACTGAAGCTTTCTTT.

A remark on this clone: One end of the junction does not line up with germline, which may come from a read error. This sequence joins TRBV7-6 and TRBJ1-4; tentatively, D is TRBD1 (6 bases). The CDR3 covers 12 residues. Germline CDR1 is SGHVS and CDR2 is FNYEAQ. The CDR3 sequence is CASSPLEGVLWF. CDR3 bases: TGTGCCAGCAGTCCCCTTGAGGGGGTACTCTGGTTT.

The chain has TRBV5-5 and TRBJ1-6, with 9 bases fitting TRBD1. Unmatched junction bases numbered 9, after V lost 5 bases and J lost 6 bases. The CDR3 is 16 residues long. CDR1 and CDR2 from the germline V gene are SGHKS and YYEKEE (reference sequence). In DNA form, the CDR3 reads TGTGCCAGCAGGGACCCGGGACAGGGAACTAATTCACCCCTCCACTTT. Translated: CASRDPGQGTNSPLHF.

The genes are TRBV5-1 and TRBJ1-6; tentatively, D is TRBD1 (6 bases). Per germline, CDR1 SGHRS and CDR2 YFSETQ. The CDR3 loop spans 14 amino acids. Trimming cost V 5 bases and J 9 bases, with 15 bases left between them. The CDR3 sequence is CASRTSGDGSPLHF. The CDR3 DNA follows: TGCGCCAGCAGGACTTCAGGGGACGGTTCACCCCTCCACTTT. Filled out from reference TRBV5-1 and TRBJ1-6, the complete variable domain reads KAGVTQTPRYLIKTRGQQVTLSCSPISGHRSVSWYQQTPGQGLQFLFEYFSETQRNKGNFPGRFSGRQFSNSRSEMNVSTLELGDSALYLCASRTSGDGSPLHFGNGTRLTVT.

The rearrangement joins TRBV7-2 to TRBJ1-5; D not certain. CDR1 and CDR2 (germline): SGHTA, FQGNSA. This CDR3 has 15 residues. The V gene lost 3 bases and the J gene lost 0 bases, with 9 bases spanning the gap. CDR3 sequence reads: CASSLARYSNQPQHF. CDR3 sequence (DNA): TGTGCCAGCAGCTTGGCCAGGTATAGCAATCAGCCCCAGCATTTT.

The chain uses TRBV3-1 (or the pseudogene TRBV3-2) and TRBJ2-7; the match to TRBD2 covers 9 bases. With 0 bases clipped from V and 3 bases from J, the junction kept 9 bases outside the gene matches. The CDR3 covers 17 residues. Germline values: CDR1 LGHDT, CDR2 YNNKEL (reference sequence). DNA for the CDR3: TGTGCCAGCAGCCAAGAAATTGGCGGCGGGGGGGTCTACGAGCAGTACTTC. Its protein is CASSQEIGGGGVYEQYF.

This chain joins TRBV6-5 and TRBJ2-2; TRBD2 matches 7 bases. The V gene end was trimmed by 7 bases and the J gene end by 3 bases; junction bases not matched to a gene: 8. The germline gives CDR1 MNHEY, CDR2 SVGAGI. The CDR3 spans 15 residues. Here the CDR3 reads CASTSGAFDTGELFF. The DNA of the CDR3 is TGTGCCAGCACAAGCGGGGCTTTCGACACCGGGGAGCTGTTTTTT.

The chain links TRBV28 to TRBJ2-5, with D tentatively TRBD1 (5 bases). There are 15 residues in the CDR3. Germline lookup yields CDR1 MDHEN and CDR2 SYDVKM. With 6 bases removed from V and 3 bases from J, the gap between germline ends came to 17 bases. In DNA, the CDR3 is TGTGCCAGCAGCTTCCTGGGGCGCCCAAAAGAGACCCAGTACTTC. Amino acid sequence: CASSFLGRPKETQYF.

The rearrangement uses TRBV4-1 and TRBJ2-1; D might be TRBD2 (5 bases). The V end lost 1 base, the J end lost 4 bases, and 17 bases lay between the germline ends. This CDR3 region has 17 residues. Germline V gene lookup returns CDR1 MGHRA and CDR2 YSYEKL. The CDR3 region has the DNA TGCGCCAGCAGCCAAGGATCTCTTAGGAGACTATACAATGAGCAGTTCTTC. It translates to CASSQGSLRRLYNEQFF.